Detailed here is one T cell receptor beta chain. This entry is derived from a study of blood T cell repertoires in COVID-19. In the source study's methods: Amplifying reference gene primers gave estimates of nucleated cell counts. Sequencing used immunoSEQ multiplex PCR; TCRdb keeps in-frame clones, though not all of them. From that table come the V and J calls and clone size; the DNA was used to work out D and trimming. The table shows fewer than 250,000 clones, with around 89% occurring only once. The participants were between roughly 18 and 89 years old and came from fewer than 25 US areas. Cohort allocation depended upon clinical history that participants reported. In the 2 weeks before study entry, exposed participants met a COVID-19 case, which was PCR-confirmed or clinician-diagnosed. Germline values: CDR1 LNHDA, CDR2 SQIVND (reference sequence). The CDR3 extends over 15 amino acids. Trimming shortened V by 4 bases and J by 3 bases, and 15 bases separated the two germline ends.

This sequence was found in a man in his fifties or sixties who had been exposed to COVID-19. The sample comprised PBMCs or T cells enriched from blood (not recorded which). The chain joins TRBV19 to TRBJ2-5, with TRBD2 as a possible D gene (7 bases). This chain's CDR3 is CASSKGGGVEETQYF. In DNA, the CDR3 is TGTGCCAGTAGTAAGGGGGGGGGTGTCGAAGAGACCCAGTACTTC.